These 5 T cell receptor beta chains came from one sample sequenced in a study of neurological immune-mediated disorders. MiXCR, run by TCRdb on the 5' RACE reads, gives a single entry per CDR3 protein. Altogether 84,000 or so distinct CDR3 sequences are present, around 4.7% being singletons, with the ten largest covering 5% to 6%. Time point defined: longitudinal time-point 3. Sample: PBMCs. The source of these receptors is a woman aged 55-69 years with multiple sclerosis.

The table lists this clonotype with many counts. The gene calls are TRBV7-9 and TRBJ1-2; D not resolved. Germline loops: CDR1 SEHNR, CDR2 FQNEAQ (reference sequence). The CDR3 spans 14 residues. Trimming removed 7 bases from V and 4 bases from J, with 16 bases in between. The CDR3 loop is CASMEGLGSYGYTF. CDR3 in DNA: TGTGCCAGCATGGAAGGATTAGGTAGCTATGGCTACACCTTC.

At least ten counts were recorded for this clonotype. CDR3 nucleotide sequence: TGCGCCAGCAGCTTGGGACTAGCGGGGGAAGAGACCCAGTACTTC. It is translated as CASSLGLAGEETQYF. The chain uses TRBV5-1 and TRBJ2-5; TRBD2 aligns across 12 bases. CDR3 length: 15 residues. Trimming at V came to 0 bases and at J to 3 bases, leaving 0 bases not matched to a gene. Germline CDR1 reads SGHRS; CDR2 reads YFSETQ.

This clonotype was recorded many times. The V call is TRBV5-1, the J call TRBJ2-7; TRBD1 aligns across 8 bases. CDR3 length equals 14 residues. Looked up from germline, CDR1 is SGHRS and CDR2 is YFSETQ. V lost 4 bases and J lost 7; bases outside the gene matches: 10. The CDR3 DNA follows: TGCGCCAGCAGCCACGCTACAGGGGGGAGAGAGCAGTACTTC. It yields the protein CASSHATGGREQYF. Looking up the rest from reference TRBV5-1 and TRBJ2-7 gives the full variable domain: KAGVTQTPRYLIKTRGQQVTLSCSPISGHRSVSWYQQTPGQGLQFLFEYFSETQRNKGNFPGRFSGRQFSNSRSEMNVSTLELGDSALYLCASSHATGGREQYFGPGTRLTVT.

This clonotype was counted at least ten times. Germline and junction disagree at one end, which may indicate a read error. The chain recombines TRBV7-7 with TRBJ2-5; D is unresolved. Per the germline V gene, CDR1 is SSHAT and CDR2 is FNYEAQ (reference sequence). The CDR3 has 11 amino acids. CDR3 protein: CASSRGGTQYF. The CDR3, as DNA: TGTGCTAGCAGCCGCGGTGGGACCCAGTACTTC.

This clonotype showed up many times. In DNA, the CDR3 is TGCGCCAGCAGCTTGGTGGGTGCCGGGACGGAAAAAAGTGGCTACACCTTC. Amino acid sequence: CASSLVGAGTEKSGYTF. This chain connects TRBV5-1 to TRBJ1-2; the D gene is possibly TRBD1 (5 bases). Germline V gives CDR1 SGHRS, CDR2 YFSETQ. V lost 0 bases, J lost 7 bases, and 22 bases lay in between. This CDR3 contains 17 residues.